Each of the 18 T cell receptor beta chains below was sequenced from the same sample in a study of blood T cell repertoires in COVID-19. The method was immunoSEQ multiplex PCR; TCRdb's version includes in-frame clones alone and lacks a portion of them. The sample consists of 200,000 to 250,000 clones, over 75% of them appearing once. Sequencing was carried out using peripheral blood. All receptors derive from a woman in her seventies with COVID-19, enrolled during active disease.

The chain joins TRBV20-1 to TRBJ1-5; a weak D match, TRBD1 (5 bases). Germline V gene data show CDR1 as DFQATT and CDR2 as SNEGSKA (reference sequence). With 3 bases removed from V and 4 bases from J, the gap between germline ends came to 13 bases. CDR3 length equals 14 residues. The CDR3, as DNA: TGCAGTGCTAGTTTTCAGCAGGGTAATCAGCCCCAGCATTTT. Amino acids: CSASFQQGNQPQHF.

J is TRBJ1-3 and V is TRBV27, with D unresolved. Between the trimmed V and J ends, which lost 7 bases and 4 bases, there was a span of 8 bases. The CDR3 covers 12 residues. The germline V gene has CDR1 MNHEY and CDR2 SMNVEV (reference sequence). As DNA, the CDR3 is TGTGCCAGCATGAGTCAAGGAAACACCATATATTTT. It encodes CASMSQGNTIYF.

The chain uses TRBV5-1 and TRBJ2-6; D may be TRBD1 (6 bases). This CDR3 is built from 15 residues. The germline CDR1 and CDR2 sequences are SGHRS and YFSETQ. Trimming pared 3 bases from V and 4 bases from J, leaving 11 bases between. As DNA, the CDR3 is TGCGCCAGCAGCTCCAGGGGTACCGGGGCCAACGTCCTGACTTTC. This gives the protein CASSSRGTGANVLTF.

The chain has TRBV6-5 and TRBJ1-2, with D unclear. Germline CDR1 and CDR2: MNHEY and SVGAGI. This CDR3 is built from 13 residues. V dropped 4 bases and J dropped 3 bases, with 9 bases sitting between them. The CDR3 coding sequence is TGTGCCAGCAGTTTACAGCTCTACTATGGCTACACCTTC. This translates into CASSLQLYYGYTF.

The CDR3 loop is CGDPGQGADTQYF. The CDR3 bases are TGTGGGGATCCGGGACAGGGGGCAGATACGCAGTATTTT. The chain has TRBV6-6 and TRBJ2-3, with TRBD1 matching 11 bases. The germline CDR1 and CDR2 sequences are MNHNY and SVGAGI (reference sequence). The CDR3 covers 13 residues.

The chain uses TRBV19 and TRBJ2-3; 10 nucleotides line up with TRBD1. Germline V CDR1 and CDR2: LNHDA, SQIVND (reference sequence). The CDR3 consists of 17 residues. J gave up 4 bases and V 6 bases, and 13 bases lay outside the gene matches. The CDR3 sequence is CASRLTTGTGDADTQYF. CDR3 nucleotides: TGTGCCAGTAGATTGACGACCGGGACAGGGGACGCAGATACGCAGTATTTT.

The chain recombines TRBV18 with TRBJ1-2, with 11 bases identical to TRBD1. V was pared by 2 bases and J by 7 bases, with 3 bases of the junction left unmatched. Germline lookup yields CDR1 KGHSH and CDR2 LQKENI. There are 14 residues in the CDR3. The CDR3 sequence is CASSPGQGAGGYTF. Written as DNA, the CDR3 is TGTGCCAGCTCACCAGGACAGGGGGCAGGTGGCTACACCTTC.

On this clone: One end of the junction varies from germline; a read error may be responsible. V and J are TRBV19 and TRBJ1-5; D is uncertain. The CDR3 has 13 residues. CDR1 and CDR2 (germline): LNHDA, SQIVND (reference sequence). The DNA of the CDR3 is TGTGCCAGTAGTATCCAGTTCAATCGGCCCCAGCATTTT. Protein: CASSIQFNRPQHF.

This clone was counted a single time. The chain recombines TRBV6-5 with TRBJ1-4; 10 positions match TRBD1. The trim removed 6 bases at V and 7 bases at J, leaving 2 bases unmatched. Looked up from germline, CDR1 is MNHEY and CDR2 is SVGAGI. The CDR3 contains 13 residues. CDR3 loop: CASRDRGTEKLFF. The CDR3 coding sequence is TGTGCCAGCAGGGACAGGGGGACTGAAAAACTGTTTTTT.

The gene calls are TRBV3-1 (or the pseudogene TRBV3-2) and TRBJ2-1, with D tentatively TRBD2 (6 bases). This CDR3 has 16 residues. The V gene's germline CDR1 is LGHDT and CDR2 YNNKEL (reference sequence). Deletions cut 0 bases from V and 6 bases from J, with 15 bases between. CDR3 residues: CASSQDHGGIVNEQFF. CDR3 DNA sequence: TGTGCCAGCAGCCAAGATCACGGGGGAATCGTCAATGAGCAGTTCTTC.

The chain employs TRBV19 and TRBJ2-7; 15 bases line up with TRBD2. In germline, CDR1 is LNHDA, CDR2 SQIVND (reference sequence). This CDR3 is built from 18 residues. Trimming cost V 5 bases and J 1 base; bases outside gene matches: 9. The CDR3 DNA reads as TGTGCCAGTAGTCACGGAGGGACTAGCGGGAGGTGGTCCTACGAGCAGTACTTC. Its translation is CASSHGGTSGRWSYEQYF.

J is TRBJ1-1 and V is TRBV5-4; 7 nucleotides line up with TRBD1. The V and J ends lost 4 bases and 6 bases, in that order; junction bases with no gene match: 9. The CDR3 is 14 amino acids. Germline V gives CDR1 SGHNT, CDR2 YYREEE (reference sequence). The CDR3 loop reads CASSILDRSPEAFF. Written as DNA, the CDR3 is TGTGCCAGCAGCATCCTGGACAGGAGCCCTGAAGCTTTCTTT.

This chain joins TRBV11-2 and TRBJ2-1; D gene unclear. Trimming removed 3 bases from V and 8 bases from J, with 14 bases in between. Germline-derived CDR1 and CDR2 are SGHAT and FQNNGV. This CDR3 region has 14 residues. The CDR3 here is CASSFYLFADEQFF. CDR3 DNA sequence: TGTGCCAGCAGCTTTTACTTGTTCGCGGATGAGCAGTTCTTC. Full variable domain (outside the CDR3, taken from reference TRBV11-2 and TRBJ2-1): EAGVAQSPRYKIIEKRQSVAFWCNPISGHATLYWYQQILGQGPKLLIQFQNNGVVDDSQLPKDRFSAERLKGVDSTLKIQPAKLEDSAVYLCASSFYLFADEQFFGPGTRLTVL.

This rearrangement joins TRBV7-3 to TRBJ2-7; the D gene is possibly TRBD1 (5 bases). The CDR3 is made up of 15 amino acids. V was cut by 0 bases and J by 5 bases, with 14 bases left in between. Per germline, CDR1 SGHTA and CDR2 FQGTGA. The CDR3 loop is CASSLTPSGFDEQYF. The CDR3 DNA reads as TGTGCCAGCAGCTTAACCCCATCAGGGTTTGACGAGCAGTACTTC.

A single count supports this clone. The rearrangement uses TRBV2 and TRBJ2-7, with a weak D call TRBD2 (5 bases). Germline lookup yields CDR1 SNHLY and CDR2 FYNNEI. The CDR3 is made up of 14 amino acids. Between the trimmed V and J ends, which lost 4 bases and 3 bases, there was a span of 13 bases. In nucleotides, the CDR3 is TGTGCCAGCAGTGTAGGACTTAGAATCTACGAGCAGTACTTC. It encodes CASSVGLRIYEQYF.

The gene calls are TRBV5-4 and TRBJ1-2, with TRBD1 matching 7 bases. This CDR3 has 15 amino acids. CDR1 and CDR2 from the germline V gene are SGHNT and YYREEE (reference sequence). Trimming took 4 bases from V and 4 from J; bases not matched to a gene: 10. CDR3 amino acids: CASSPPLGGFYGYTF. In DNA, the CDR3 is TGTGCCAGCAGCCCACCTTTAGGGGGCTTCTATGGCTACACCTTC. Full variable domain (outside the CDR3, taken from reference TRBV5-4 and TRBJ1-2): ETGVTQSPTHLIKTRGQQVTLRCSSQSGHNTVSWYQQALGQGPQFIFQYYREEENGRGNFPPRFSGLQFPNYSSELNVNALELDDSALYLCASSPPLGGFYGYTFGSGTRLTVV.

The rearrangement joins TRBV29-1 to TRBJ1-2; D not certain. CDR3 size: 12 residues. V lost 7 bases and J lost 1, with 10 bases in between. CDR1 SQVTM and CDR2 ANQGSEA come from the germline V gene. The CDR3 sequence is CSAERDNYGYTF. The CDR3 DNA follows: TGCAGCGCTGAGAGGGATAACTATGGCTACACCTTC.

This clone showed up just once. CDR3 nucleotides: TGTGCCAGCAGCCAACCCCAGACTAGAACCGGGGAGCTGTTTTTT. This translates into CASSQPQTRTGELFF. The chain recombines TRBV3-1 (or the pseudogene TRBV3-2) with TRBJ2-2; D is perhaps TRBD2 (6 bases). This CDR3 spans 15 amino acids. V was pared by 2 bases and J by 5 bases, with 12 bases between. Germline assignment: CDR1 LGHDT and CDR2 YNNKEL (reference sequence).